The 5 T cell receptor beta chains below all came from one sample that was sequenced in a study of beta chain features in type 1 diabetes. Every isolated RNA sample was fully reverse transcribed, so sequencing captured expressed TCRB transcripts. Some clones are missing from TCRdb's copy, which holds only in-frame ones; the method was immunoSEQ multiplex PCR. The sample contains 450,000 to 550,000 clones, about 30% of which appear only once. Sequences were obtained from naive CD4+ T cells from blood. Source of these receptors: a young man in good health.

The genes are TRBV29-1 and TRBJ1-2; no firm D call. Deletions cut 4 bases from V and 8 bases from J, with 11 bases between. Germline loops: CDR1 SQVTM, CDR2 ANQGSEA. This CDR3 is built from 11 residues. Here the CDR3 DNA reads TGCAGCGTTGGGATAGAGGGAGGCTACACCTTC. Amino acids: CSVGIEGGYTF.

V and J are TRBV7-2 and TRBJ2-1, with TRBD2 identical over 12 bases. Trimming took 4 bases from V and 8 from J; bases not matched to a gene: 6. CDR3 length: 15 amino acids. Germline-derived CDR1 and CDR2 are SGHTA and FQGNSA. For the CDR3, the DNA is TGTGCCAGCAGCTATACTAGCGGGAGGTCTGATGAGCAGTTCTTC. Protein product: CASSYTSGRSDEQFF.

Worth noting for this clone: This CDR3 is also generated by other DNA sequences in the sample. The chain has TRBV29-1 and TRBJ1-1; 8 bases line up with TRBD1. The CDR3 loop spans 13 amino acids. V dropped 6 bases and J dropped 1; count of bases not matched to a gene: 4. The germline gives CDR1 SQVTM, CDR2 ANQGSEA. CDR3 in amino acids: CSVTGTGNTEAFF. As DNA, the CDR3 is TGCAGCGTCACCGGGACAGGGAACACTGAAGCTTTCTTT.

This clone was counted a few times. This specimen includes other DNA sequences encoding the same CDR3. V is TRBV30 and J is TRBJ2-3, with D maybe TRBD2 (6 bases). The germline V gene encodes CDR1 GTSNPN and CDR2 SVGIG (reference sequence). Trimming shortened V by 3 bases and J by 0 bases, and 7 bases separated the two germline ends. The CDR3 is 13 residues long. The DNA of the CDR3 is TGTGCCTGGAGAGGGACTAGCACAGATACGCAGTATTTT. Amino acid sequence: CAWRGTSTDTQYF.

The chain recombines TRBV30 with TRBJ2-2; TRBD1 might be the D (5 bases). V lost 0 bases, J lost 7 bases, and 15 bases lay in between. From germline, CDR1 is GTSNPN and CDR2 SVGIG (reference sequence). This CDR3 has 15 residues. In nucleotides, the CDR3 is TGTGCCTGGAGTGTAGGAGCAGGGCTCGGCGGGGAGCTGTTTTTT. Encoded protein: CAWSVGAGLGGELFF.